A single sample is the source of the 9 T cell receptor beta chains below, sequenced in a study of CD8 T cells in ankylosing spondylitis. Findings and limits, study-wide: Typical of ankylosing spondylitis blood, it appeared, was a TCR beta motif of under 10 highly homologous variants.

These receptors' antigens are unknown. Each CDR3 protein is one row after TCRdb ran MiXCR on the 5' RACE reads. This table has 750,000 to 850,000 distinct CDR3 sequences, roughly 12% appearing once. Sequencing was done on a sample of blood, either unsorted or a sorted T cell fraction (not recorded which). The receptors originated from a male donor with ankylosing spondylitis.

The V gene is TRBV6-2 or TRBV6-3, the J gene TRBJ1-1; D ambiguous. The CDR3 is 15 residues long. The V gene lost 7 bases and the J gene lost 0 bases, with 15 bases spanning the gap. CDR1 and CDR2 from the germline V gene are MNHEY and SVGEGT. CDR3 coding DNA: TGTGCCAGCATTCCCCAAGGTATTTTGAACACTGAAGCTTTCTTT. Translating it yields CASIPQGILNTEAFF.

This clonotype was seen a handful of times. The genes are TRBV4-2 and TRBJ2-5; 8 nucleotides match TRBD2. J lost 0 bases, V lost 4 bases, and 4 bases had no gene match. CDR1 is LGHNA and CDR2 is YNFKEQ in the germline V gene. The CDR3 sequence is 15 residues long. The DNA of the CDR3 is TGTGCCAGCAGCCCCTGGCGGGGGGACCAAGAGACCCAGTACTTC. It yields the protein CASSPWRGDQETQYF.

V gene TRBV30 combines with J gene TRBJ1-1; D ambiguous. The V end lost 0 bases, the J end lost 1 base, and 9 bases lay between the germline ends. Germline assignment: CDR1 GTSNPN and CDR2 SVGIG (reference sequence). This CDR3 comprises 14 residues. The CDR3 DNA follows: TGTGCCTGGAGTGTACGTCGTGGGAACACTGAAGCTTTCTTT. Its protein product is CAWSVRRGNTEAFF.

The J gene is TRBJ2-5, the V gene TRBV20-1; 9 bases agree with TRBD1. V was pared by 6 bases and J by 1 base, with 6 bases of the junction left unmatched. This CDR3 spans 14 amino acids. CDR1 DFQATT and CDR2 SNEGSKA come from the germline V gene (reference sequence). The CDR3 nucleotides are TGCAGTGCCATTGACAGGGGGACCCAAGAGACCCAGTACTTC. Its translation: CSAIDRGTQETQYF.

This clonotype was seen at least ten times. The V call is TRBV5-1, the J call TRBJ2-1; tentatively, D is TRBD1 (6 bases). V dropped 4 bases and J dropped 5 bases, with 10 bases sitting between them. The CDR3 length is 13 residues. Germline values: CDR1 SGHRS, CDR2 YFSETQ. CDR3 sequence (DNA): TGCGCCAGCAGCCCTTACAGGGACAATGAGCAGTTCTTC. The encoded protein is CASSPYRDNEQFF.

The J gene is TRBJ1-5, the V gene TRBV20-1; possible D gene TRBD1, 6 bases. Germline CDR1 DFQATT, CDR2 SNEGSKA (reference sequence). V lost 6 bases and J 1 base, leaving 22 bases between the germline ends. The CDR3 consists of 17 residues. CDR3 DNA: TGCAGTGCCGACGGGGGCGTTCCATATATGAGCAATCAGCCCCAGCATTTT. Protein product: CSADGGVPYMSNQPQHF.

In this sample, this clonotype turned up many times. The chain is built from TRBV12-3 or TRBV12-4 and TRBJ2-7; the D is unclear. The V and J ends lost 5 bases and 3 bases respectively, with 11 bases between them. The CDR3 has 13 residues. CDR3 sequence: CASSLPHLYEQYF. The CDR3 DNA reads TGTGCCAGCAGTCTCCCCCACCTCTACGAGCAGTACTTC.

The CDR3 DNA sequence: TGTGCCACCTCCCCAGGGACAGACTCCTACGAGCAGTACTTC. Residues: CATSPGTDSYEQYF. The J gene is TRBJ2-7, the V gene TRBV15; TRBD1 matches 7 bases. Germline V lookup: CDR1 LNHNV, CDR2 YYDKDF (reference sequence). The CDR3 sequence is 14 residues long. Trimming removed 8 bases from V and 0 bases from J; junction bases left unmatched: 7.

The V gene is TRBV2, the J gene TRBJ2-2; no firm D call. Germline V gives CDR1 SNHLY, CDR2 FYNNEI. The CDR3 is 14 residues long. The V and J ends lost 3 bases and 0 bases respectively, with 5 bases between them. CDR3 loop: CASSDFTNTGELFF. Here the CDR3 DNA reads TGTGCCAGCAGTGACTTCACGAACACCGGGGAGCTGTTTTTT.